This T cell receptor beta chain came from a study of blood T cell repertoires in COVID-19. Study details: From the United States, Italy and Spain came samples of acute and convalescent COVID-19. T cells, B-cell-depleted T cells, or PBMCs provided the cDNA or gDNA that served as material.

The CDR3 has 14 amino acids. The germline gives CDR1 SGHNT, CDR2 YENEEA. V was shortened by 1 base and J by 3 bases, with 9 bases between the two germline ends. Per the study methods: Scientists estimated how many nucleated cells there were by amplifying reference gene primers. The protocol was immunoSEQ multiplex PCR, while the TCRdb copy is restricted to in-frame clones and leaves out a portion. From that table come the V and J calls and clone size; the DNA was used to work out D and trimming. The sample lists 85,000 to 130,000 clones, about four fifths occurring once. The specimen was peripheral blood. The chain uses TRBV11-3 and TRBJ2-5, with D perhaps matching TRBD2 (5 bases). The origin of this receptor is a man between 60 and 75 years old with acute or convalescent COVID-19. CDR3 sequence: CASSLGGSEETQYF. The CDR3 DNA sequence: TGTGCCAGCAGCTTAGGAGGGTCAGAAGAGACCCAGTACTTC.